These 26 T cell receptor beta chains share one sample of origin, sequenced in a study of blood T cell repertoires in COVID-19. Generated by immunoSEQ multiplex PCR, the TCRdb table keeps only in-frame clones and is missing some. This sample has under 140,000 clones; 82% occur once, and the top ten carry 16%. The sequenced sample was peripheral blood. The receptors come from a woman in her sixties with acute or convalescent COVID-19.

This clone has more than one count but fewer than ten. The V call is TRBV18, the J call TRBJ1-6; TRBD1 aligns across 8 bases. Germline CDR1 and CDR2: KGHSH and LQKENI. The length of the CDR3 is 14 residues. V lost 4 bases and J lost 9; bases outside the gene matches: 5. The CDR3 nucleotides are TGTGCCAGCTCACTGGGACAGGAGGGTTCACCCCTCCACTTT. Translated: CASSLGQEGSPLHF. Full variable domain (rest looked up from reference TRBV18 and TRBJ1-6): NAGVMQNPRHLVRRRGQEARLRCSPMKGHSHVYWYRQLPEEGLKFMVYLQKENIIDESGMPKERFSAEFPKEGPSILRIQQVVRGDSAAYFCASSLGQEGSPLHFGNGTRLTVT.

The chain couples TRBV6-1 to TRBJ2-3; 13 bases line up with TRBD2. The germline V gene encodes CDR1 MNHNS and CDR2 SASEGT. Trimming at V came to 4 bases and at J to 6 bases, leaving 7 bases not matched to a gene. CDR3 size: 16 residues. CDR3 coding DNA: TGTGCCAGCAGTGCTTGGGGACTAGCGGGGAGCGATACGCAGTATTTT. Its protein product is CASSAWGLAGSDTQYF.

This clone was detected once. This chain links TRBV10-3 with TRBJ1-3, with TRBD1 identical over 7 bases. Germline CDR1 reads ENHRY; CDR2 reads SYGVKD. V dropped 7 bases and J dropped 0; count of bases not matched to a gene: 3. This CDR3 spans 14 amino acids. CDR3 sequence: CAIKQGDSGNTIYF. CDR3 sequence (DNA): TGTGCCATCAAGCAGGGGGACTCTGGAAACACCATATATTTT.

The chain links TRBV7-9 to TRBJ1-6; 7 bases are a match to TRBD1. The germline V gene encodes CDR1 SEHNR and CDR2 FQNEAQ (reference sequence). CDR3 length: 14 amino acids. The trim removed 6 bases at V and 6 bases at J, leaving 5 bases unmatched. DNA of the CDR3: TGTGCCAGCAGAGAACAGGGGACTAATTCACCCCTCCACTTT. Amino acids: CASREQGTNSPLHF.

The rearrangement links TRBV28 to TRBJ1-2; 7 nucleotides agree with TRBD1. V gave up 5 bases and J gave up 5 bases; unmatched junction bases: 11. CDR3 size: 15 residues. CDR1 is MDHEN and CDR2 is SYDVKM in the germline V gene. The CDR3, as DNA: TGTGCCAGCAGTGACGCCGGGACAGTCCAGTATGGCTACACCTTC. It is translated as CASSDAGTVQYGYTF.

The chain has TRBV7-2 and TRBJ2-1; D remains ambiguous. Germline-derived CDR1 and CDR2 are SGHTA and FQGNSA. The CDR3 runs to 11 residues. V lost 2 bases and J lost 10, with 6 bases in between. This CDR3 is CASSLKAEQFF. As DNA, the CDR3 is TGTGCCAGCAGCTTAAAAGCGGAGCAGTTCTTC.

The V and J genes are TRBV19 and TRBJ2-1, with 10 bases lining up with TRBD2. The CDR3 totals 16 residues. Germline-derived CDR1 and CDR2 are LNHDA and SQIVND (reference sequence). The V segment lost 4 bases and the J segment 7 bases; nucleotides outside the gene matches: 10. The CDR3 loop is CASSTRLAGAMNEQFF. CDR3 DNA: TGTGCCAGTAGTACCCGGCTAGCGGGGGCGATGAATGAGCAGTTCTTC.

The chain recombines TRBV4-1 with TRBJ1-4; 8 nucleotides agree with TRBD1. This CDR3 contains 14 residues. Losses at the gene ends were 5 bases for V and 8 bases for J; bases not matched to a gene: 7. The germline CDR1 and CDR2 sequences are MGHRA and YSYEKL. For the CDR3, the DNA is TGCGCCAGCAGCTCAACCCAGGGGGCGGAAAAACTGTTTTTT. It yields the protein CASSSTQGAEKLFF.

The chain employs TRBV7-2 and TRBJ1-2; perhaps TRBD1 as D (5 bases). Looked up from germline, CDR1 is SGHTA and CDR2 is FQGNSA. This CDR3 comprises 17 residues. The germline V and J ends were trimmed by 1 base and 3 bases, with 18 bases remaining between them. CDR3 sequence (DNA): TGTGCCAGCAGCTTAGTGGGAGGAGGGAGAGGGGACTATGGCTACACCTTC. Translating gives CASSLVGGGRGDYGYTF.

The CDR3 nucleotides read TGCAGCGTTGAAGCCACGGACAGGGCAGACTATGGCTACACCTTC. Protein product: CSVEATDRADYGYTF. The chain uses TRBV29-1 and TRBJ1-2, with 8 bases matching TRBD1. This CDR3 has 15 residues. Germline CDR1 and CDR2: SQVTM and ANQGSEA. V shed 1 base and J 3 bases; nucleotides not matched to a gene: 7.

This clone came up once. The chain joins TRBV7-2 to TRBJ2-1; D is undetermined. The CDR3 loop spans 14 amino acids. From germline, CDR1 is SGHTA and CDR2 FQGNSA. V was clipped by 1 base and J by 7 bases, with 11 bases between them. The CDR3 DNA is TGTGCCAGCAGCTTAGTAGGTCTCGGGAATGAGCAGTTCTTC. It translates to CASSLVGLGNEQFF. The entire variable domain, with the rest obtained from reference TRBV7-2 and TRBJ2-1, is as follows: GAGVSQSPSNKVTEKGKDVELRCDPISGHTALYWYRQSLGQGLEFLIYFQGNSAPDKSGLPSDRFSAERTGGSVSTLTIQRTQQEDSAVYLCASSLVGLGNEQFFGPGTRLTVL.

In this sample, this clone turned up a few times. In DNA form, the CDR3 reads TGTGCCAGCAGCGTAAAGTCGGATTCACCCCTCCACTTT. This gives the protein CASSVKSDSPLHF. This rearrangement joins TRBV9 to TRBJ1-6; no clear D. Deletions cut 1 base from V and 8 bases from J, with 7 bases between. Germline V gene data show CDR1 as SGDLS and CDR2 as YYNGEE. The CDR3 is made up of 13 amino acids.

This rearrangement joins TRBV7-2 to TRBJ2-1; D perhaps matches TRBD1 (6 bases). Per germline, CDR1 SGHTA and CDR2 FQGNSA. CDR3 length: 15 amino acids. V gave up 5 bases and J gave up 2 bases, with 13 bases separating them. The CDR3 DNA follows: TGTGCCAGCAGCCTCCTTGGGGGCACCTACAATGAGCAGTTCTTC. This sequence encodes CASSLLGGTYNEQFF. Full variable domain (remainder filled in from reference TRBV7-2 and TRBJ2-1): GAGVSQSPSNKVTEKGKDVELRCDPISGHTALYWYRQSLGQGLEFLIYFQGNSAPDKSGLPSDRFSAERTGGSVSTLTIQRTQQEDSAVYLCASSLLGGTYNEQFFGPGTRLTVL.

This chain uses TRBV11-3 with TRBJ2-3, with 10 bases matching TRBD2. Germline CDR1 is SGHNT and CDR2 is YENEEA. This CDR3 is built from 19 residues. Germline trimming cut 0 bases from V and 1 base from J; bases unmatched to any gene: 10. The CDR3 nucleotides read TGTGCCAGCAGCTTAGATCTCAAGCGGGGGGGCCTCGGCACAGATACGCAGTATTTT. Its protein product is CASSLDLKRGGLGTDTQYF. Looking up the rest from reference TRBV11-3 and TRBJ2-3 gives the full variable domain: EAGVVQSPRYKIIEKKQPVAFWCNPISGHNTLYWYLQNLGQGPELLIRYENEEAVDDSQLPKDRFSAERLKGVDSTLKIQPAELGDSAVYLCASSLDLKRGGLGTDTQYFGPGTRLTVL.

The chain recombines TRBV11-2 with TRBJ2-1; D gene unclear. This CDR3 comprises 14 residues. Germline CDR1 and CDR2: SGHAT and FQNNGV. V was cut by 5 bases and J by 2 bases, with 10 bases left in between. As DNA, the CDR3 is TGTGCCAGCAGCCCCGCTCGAGCCTACAATGAGCAGTTCTTC. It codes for CASSPARAYNEQFF. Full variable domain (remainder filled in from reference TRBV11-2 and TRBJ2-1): EAGVAQSPRYKIIEKRQSVAFWCNPISGHATLYWYQQILGQGPKLLIQFQNNGVVDDSQLPKDRFSAERLKGVDSTLKIQPAKLEDSAVYLCASSPARAYNEQFFGPGTRLTVL.

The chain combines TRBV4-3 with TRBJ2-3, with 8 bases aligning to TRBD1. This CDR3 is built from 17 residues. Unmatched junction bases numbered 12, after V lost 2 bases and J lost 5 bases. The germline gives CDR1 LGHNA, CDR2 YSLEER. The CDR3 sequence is CASSQLSGRGPVDTQYF. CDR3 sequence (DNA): TGCGCCAGCAGCCAACTGTCGGGCAGGGGGCCGGTAGATACGCAGTATTTT.

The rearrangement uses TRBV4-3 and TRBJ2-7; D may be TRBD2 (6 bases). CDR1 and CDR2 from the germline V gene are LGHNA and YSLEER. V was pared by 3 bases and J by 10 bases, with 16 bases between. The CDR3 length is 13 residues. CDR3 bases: TGCGCCAGCAGCCACGCCCGGGGAGGCTTTCAGTACTTC. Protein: CASSHARGGFQYF.

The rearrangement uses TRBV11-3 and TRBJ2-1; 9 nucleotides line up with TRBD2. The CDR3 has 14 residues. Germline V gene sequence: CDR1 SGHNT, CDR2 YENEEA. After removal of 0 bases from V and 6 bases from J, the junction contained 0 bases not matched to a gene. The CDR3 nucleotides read TGTGCCAGCAGCTTAGAGCGGGGGGGCAATGAGCAGTTCTTC. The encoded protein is CASSLERGGNEQFF.

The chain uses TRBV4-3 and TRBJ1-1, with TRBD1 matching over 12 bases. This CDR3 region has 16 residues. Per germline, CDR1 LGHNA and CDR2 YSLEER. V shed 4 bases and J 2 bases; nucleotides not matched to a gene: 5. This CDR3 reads CASSLMGQGANTEAFF. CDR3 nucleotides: TGCGCCAGCAGCCTCATGGGACAGGGGGCAAACACTGAAGCTTTCTTT.

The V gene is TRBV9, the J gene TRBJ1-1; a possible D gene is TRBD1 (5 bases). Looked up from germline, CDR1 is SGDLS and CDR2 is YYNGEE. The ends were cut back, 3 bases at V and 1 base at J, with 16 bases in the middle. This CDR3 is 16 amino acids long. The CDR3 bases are TGTGCCAGCAGCGGCGCTTCGGGGGGGGAGAACACTGAAGCTTTCTTT. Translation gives CASSGASGGENTEAFF.

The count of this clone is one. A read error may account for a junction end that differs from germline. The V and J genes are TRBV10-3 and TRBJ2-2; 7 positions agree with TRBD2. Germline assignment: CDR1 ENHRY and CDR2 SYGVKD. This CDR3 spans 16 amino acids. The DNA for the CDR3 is TGTGCCATGAGTGAAAGGGGCGGAAGCGGGGATTCGTGGCTGTTTTTT. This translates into CAMSERGGSGDSWLFF.

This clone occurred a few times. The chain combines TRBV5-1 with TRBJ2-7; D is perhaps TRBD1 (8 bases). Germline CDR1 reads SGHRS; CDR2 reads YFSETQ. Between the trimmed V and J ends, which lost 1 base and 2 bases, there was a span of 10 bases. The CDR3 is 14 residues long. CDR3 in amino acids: CASSLTGGAYEQYF. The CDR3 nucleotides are TGCGCCAGCAGCTTGACAGGGGGGGCCTACGAGCAGTACTTC.

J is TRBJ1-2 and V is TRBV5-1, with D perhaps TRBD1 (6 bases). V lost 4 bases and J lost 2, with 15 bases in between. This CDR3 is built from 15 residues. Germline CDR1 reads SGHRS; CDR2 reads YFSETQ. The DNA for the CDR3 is TGCGCCAGCAGCCAGTCGGAGAGGGGGAACTATGGCTACACCTTC. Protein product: CASSQSERGNYGYTF.

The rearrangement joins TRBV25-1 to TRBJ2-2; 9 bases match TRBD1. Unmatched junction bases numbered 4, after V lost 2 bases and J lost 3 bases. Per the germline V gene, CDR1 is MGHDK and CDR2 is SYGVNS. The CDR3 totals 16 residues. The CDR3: CASSEGRDRDTGELFF. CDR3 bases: TGTGCCAGCAGTGAAGGGAGGGACAGGGACACCGGGGAGCTGTTTTTT.

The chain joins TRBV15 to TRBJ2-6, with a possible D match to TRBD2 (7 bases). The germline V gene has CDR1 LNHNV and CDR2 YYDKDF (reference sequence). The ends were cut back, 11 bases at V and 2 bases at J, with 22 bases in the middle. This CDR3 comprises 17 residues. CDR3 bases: TGTGCCTCCCGCTCGGATAGGGGGGGAGCTGGGGCCAACGTCCTGACTTTC. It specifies CASRSDRGGAGANVLTF.

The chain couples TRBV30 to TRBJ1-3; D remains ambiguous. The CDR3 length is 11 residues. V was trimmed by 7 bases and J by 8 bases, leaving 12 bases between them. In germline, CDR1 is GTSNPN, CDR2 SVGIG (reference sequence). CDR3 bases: TGTGCCTTTGGAGGTTTATACACCATATATTTT. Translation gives CAFGGLYTIYF.